This is a list of T cell receptor beta chains from one sample in a study of T cells after posttransplantation cyclophosphamide. Here immunoSEQ multiplex PCR was the method, and the copy in TCRdb shows in-frame clones only, minus some. The sample contains 8,500 to 10,000 clones, about 98% of which appear only once. Material for sequencing was naive CD4+ T cells sorted from PBMCs. These receptors were collected from a woman in her sixties or seventies in good health, CMV-negative, and a related stem cell transplant donor. CDR3s leave out the opening cysteine and the closing phenylalanine or tryptophan.

V	J	length	CDR3
TRBV5-8	TRBJ2-1	14	ASSLGAGVPYNEQF
TRBV7-9	TRBJ2-5	11	ASSLGGVETQY
TRBV5-4	TRBJ2-3	13	ASSLEGLGEDTQY
TRBV7-9	TRBJ1-4	13	ASSADRGWVEKLF
TRBV9	TRBJ2-1	12	ASSVAGSSNEQF
TRBV6-5	TRBJ2-2	11	ASTGRAAGELF
TRBV5-4	TRBJ2-1	10	ASSLAGGEQF
TRBV29-1	TRBJ1-2	12	SVEDGRRVDGYT
TRBV7-9	TRBJ1-6	9	ASGLGTDLH
TRBV9	TRBJ2-2	13	ASSVVGEGTGELF
TRBV19	TRBJ2-7	11	ASSIGGLYEQY
TRBV6-5	TRBJ2-1	12	ASSRRRGSNEQF
TRBV6-1	TRBJ1-6	10	ASSGGTSPLH
TRBV5-1	TRBJ2-1	14	ASSPLTSGRVNEQF
TRBV5-6	TRBJ1-1	12	ASSLQGVNTEAF
TRBV6-6	TRBJ1-1	11	ASSQTANTEAF
TRBV7-9	TRBJ2-5	13	ASSLGLVLPETQY
TRBV19	TRBJ1-5	14	ASSIQGAVGNQPQH
TRBV5-4	TRBJ2-1	13	ASSAVSSSYNEQF
TRBV18	TRBJ2-6	13	ASSPGGPGANVLT
TRBV18	TRBJ1-6	13	ASSPLGQDNSPLH
TRBV27	TRBJ1-1	12	ASTMRWTNTEAF
TRBV27	TRBJ1-5	16	ASSLRGRNLYSNQPQH
TRBV6-6	TRBJ1-1	13	ASVTSQGMNTEAF
TRBV5-6	TRBJ1-6	14	ASSGGQIIYNSPLH
TRBV5-1	TRBJ1-1	12	ASSWGQSNTEAF
TRBV7-8	TRBJ2-3	13	ASSLKVGRTDTQY
TRBV19	TRBJ1-5	14	ASNLQTGVGNQPQH
TRBV7-8	TRBJ2-1	13	ASSLMTSGRDEQF
TRBV5-1	TRBJ1-4	14	ASSRGTVTTNEKLF
TRBV5-1	TRBJ2-2	14	ASSLARGPQPGELF
TRBV4-3	TRBJ1-6	11	ASSWTLNSPLH
TRBV5-4	TRBJ2-3	13	ASSLDFTSTDTQY
TRBV5-1	TRBJ2-7	13	ASSLGLAGDYEQY
TRBV2	TRBJ2-5	11	ASTRMEQETQY
TRBV5-1	TRBJ2-7	12	ASTPGTGRDEQY
TRBV6-6	TRBJ1-4	11	ACGGGGFEKLF
TRBV6-5	TRBJ1-2	11	ASSFYRARGYT
TRBV4-2	TRBJ1-1	14	ASSQDSGQADTEAF
TRBV7-8	TRBJ2-1	12	ASSLSGRNNEQF
TRBV7-7	TRBJ2-2	13	ASSLGGQNTGELF
TRBV27	TRBJ2-1	15	ASSLGLAGDGYNEQF
TRBV9	TRBJ1-3	12	ASSALTQGNTIY
TRBV28	TRBJ2-2	11	ASSTGGVGELF
TRBV5-1	TRBJ2-1	15	ASSAGQGARSYNEQF